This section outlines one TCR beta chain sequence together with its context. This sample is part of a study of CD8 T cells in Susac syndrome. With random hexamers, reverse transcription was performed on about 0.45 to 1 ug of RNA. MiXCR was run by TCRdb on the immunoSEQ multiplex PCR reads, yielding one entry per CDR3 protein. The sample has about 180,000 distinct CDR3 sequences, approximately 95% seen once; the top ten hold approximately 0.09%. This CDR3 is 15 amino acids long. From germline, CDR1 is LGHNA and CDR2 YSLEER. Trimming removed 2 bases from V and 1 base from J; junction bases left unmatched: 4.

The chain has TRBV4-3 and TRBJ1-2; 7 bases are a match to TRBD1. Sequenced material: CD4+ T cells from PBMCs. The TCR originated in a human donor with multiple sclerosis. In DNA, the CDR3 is TGCGCCAGCAGCCAAAATGACAGGGATAACTATGGCTACACCTTC. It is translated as CASSQNDRDNYGYTF.